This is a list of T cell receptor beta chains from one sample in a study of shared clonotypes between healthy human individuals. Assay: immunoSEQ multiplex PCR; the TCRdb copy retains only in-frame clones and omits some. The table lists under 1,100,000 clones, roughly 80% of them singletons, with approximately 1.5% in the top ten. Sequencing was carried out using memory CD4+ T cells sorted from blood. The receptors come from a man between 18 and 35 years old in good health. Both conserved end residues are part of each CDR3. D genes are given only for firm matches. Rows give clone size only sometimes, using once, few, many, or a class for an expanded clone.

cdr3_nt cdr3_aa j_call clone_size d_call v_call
TGTGCCACCAGCAGATACCTGGGGGGAAATAATTCACCCCTCCACTTT CATSRYLGGNNSPLHF TRBJ1-6 . . TRBV15
TGCGCCAGCAGCCAAGAAAAGGGGCTGATGGGGGAAGCTTTCTTT CASSQEKGLMGEAFF TRBJ1-1 . . TRBV4-1
TGTGCCAGCAGCTTATCAGGAGACTCCTACGAGCAGTACTTC CASSLSGDSYEQYF TRBJ2-7 few . TRBV7-9
TGTGCCAGTAGTATAGGGGCAGGGGGGCAAGAGACCCAGTACTTC CASSIGAGGQETQYF TRBJ2-5 . . TRBV19
TGTGCCAGCAGCCCGGCGGGGAGCGGGGGACTAGCGGGATCGTATTTT CASSPAGSGGLAGSYF TRBJ2-3 . TRBD2 TRBV7-9
TGCGCCAGCAGCACAAGACAGGGACGCTCCACTGACTACACCTTC CASSTRQGRSTDYTF TRBJ1-2 . TRBD1 TRBV5-1
TGTGCCAGCAGTGGACGGACAGGGGGCATTCAGTACTTC CASSGRTGGIQYF TRBJ2-4 . TRBD1 TRBV2
TGCGCCAGCAGCCAAGCCGGCGGGACCCAGTACTTC CASSQAGGTQYF TRBJ2-5 once . TRBV4-1
TGTGCCAGCAGTTATCTTCAGGGGCTAAGTTCACCCCTCCACTTT CASSYLQGLSSPLHF TRBJ1-6 . . TRBV6-5
TGTGCCAGCAGCTCACTACAACAGGGTCTTGGGACCCAGTACTTC CASSSLQQGLGTQYF TRBJ2-5 . . TRBV5-6
TGTGCCAGCAGTGAAGTGTTGGGTACTAGCGGGGGGGCCCCGCAGTATTTT CASSEVLGTSGGAPQYF TRBJ2-3 few TRBD2 TRBV25-1
TGTGCCAGCAGCGTAGCTGATACGCAGTATTTT CASSVADTQYF TRBJ2-3 . . TRBV9
TGTGCCAGCTCTAATGACCCCGGGACGAAAGATACGCAGTATTTT CASSNDPGTKDTQYF TRBJ2-3 few . TRBV6-1
TGTGCCAGCAGCTTTCCGGGACAGACGGACTATGGCTACACCTTC CASSFPGQTDYGYTF TRBJ1-2 . TRBD1 TRBV5-6
TGTGCCACCAGCAGAAGCGGGGGGGCCAGAGATACGCAGTATTTT CATSRSGGARDTQYF TRBJ2-3 few TRBD2 TRBV15
TGTGCCAGCCGTTCCCCCCGGGCTAGCGGGGTCTATGAGCAGTTCTTC CASRSPRASGVYEQFF TRBJ2-1 few TRBD2 TRBV27
TGTGCCATCAGTCGGGGGACAGGGAATGAAAAACTGTTTTTT CAISRGTGNEKLFF TRBJ1-4 once TRBD1 TRBV10-3
TGTGCCAGCAGTTACTCCTTCCAGGGAGGTTCACCCCTCCACTTT CASSYSFQGGSPLHF TRBJ1-6 . . TRBV6-5
TGTGCCAGCAGAGGAAGGGATGGGAACAATCAGCCCCAGCATTTT CASRGRDGNNQPQHF TRBJ1-5 . . TRBV27
TGCGCCAGCAGCCCCCTAGGGAGCGGAGGATACAATGAGCAGTTCTTC CASSPLGSGGYNEQFF TRBJ2-1 . . TRBV4-1
TGTGCCAGCAGCCCCTTAGTGGTTAGCTCCGTGGAGACCCAGTACTTC CASSPLVVSSVETQYF TRBJ2-5 . . TRBV7-9
TGTGCCAGCTCACCACCCGAGGACAGGGTGGGGTACACTGAAGCTTTCTTT CASSPPEDRVGYTEAFF TRBJ1-1 few TRBD1 TRBV18
TGTGCCAGCAGGTCGAGTAGCCCCGAGCAGTACTTC CASRSSSPEQYF TRBJ2-7 . . TRBV2
TGTGCCACCATAGCAGGGGTCTCCTACAATGAGCAGTTCTTC CATIAGVSYNEQFF TRBJ2-1 . . TRBV6-1
TGTGCCAGCAGTCTCGAACGGGGGCACGAGCAGTACTTC CASSLERGHEQYF TRBJ2-7 . . TRBV27
TGTGCCAGCAGTACCCCTGACTTAGGGTTCCACGAGCAGTACTTC CASSTPDLGFHEQYF TRBJ2-7 . . TRBV28
TGTGCCACCAGCAGAGACAGGGTCTCTCCTCAAGAGACCCAGTACTTC CATSRDRVSPQETQYF TRBJ2-5 . . TRBV15
TGCAGTGCACCTCTCATGGCTGAAGCTTTCTTT CSAPLMAEAFF TRBJ1-1 few . TRBV20-1
TGTGCCAGCAGTTTAAAACAGGGCTATGGCTACACCTTC CASSLKQGYGYTF TRBJ1-2 once . TRBV27
TGTGCCAGCAGCGTCCGGGACAGGGGTCCCGGGGAGCTGTTTTTT CASSVRDRGPGELFF TRBJ2-2 . TRBD1 TRBV7-2
TGTGCCACCCATATAGCGGGAACAGATACGCAGTATTTT CATHIAGTDTQYF TRBJ2-3 . TRBD2 TRBV2
TGTGCCAGCAGACAGGGTAGTTTTACCGGGGAGCTGTTTTTT CASRQGSFTGELFF TRBJ2-2 . . TRBV5-8
TGTGCCAGTAGTCACAGACAGGGAAACACAGATACGCAGTATTTT CASSHRQGNTDTQYF TRBJ2-3 . TRBD1 TRBV19
TGTGCCAGCAGCTTGGAGCAGTACGAGCAGTACTTC CASSLEQYEQYF TRBJ2-7 few . TRBV5-6
TGTGCCAGCAGTGGGACTGTTAGCTCCTACGAGCAGTACTTC CASSGTVSSYEQYF TRBJ2-7 . . TRBV6-1
TGTGCCAGCTCAGCGGGACTCCGAGTAGATGAGCAGTTCTTC CASSAGLRVDEQFF TRBJ2-1 . . TRBV18
TGTGCCAGCACCAGGGGGGGGCAGGGCTCCGAAAAACTGTTTTTT CASTRGGQGSEKLFF TRBJ1-4 . TRBD1 TRBV2
TGTGCCTGGAGCTACCCCGGGACAGGGGATCACACCTTC CAWSYPGTGDHTF TRBJ1-2 . TRBD1 TRBV30
TGTGCCAGCTCACCAGGAAGTCGGGAGACCCAGTACTTC CASSPGSRETQYF TRBJ2-5 once . TRBV18
TGTGCCAGCAGGGGGGACAGGGTACCCTACGAGCAGTACTTC CASRGDRVPYEQYF TRBJ2-7 . TRBD1 TRBV2